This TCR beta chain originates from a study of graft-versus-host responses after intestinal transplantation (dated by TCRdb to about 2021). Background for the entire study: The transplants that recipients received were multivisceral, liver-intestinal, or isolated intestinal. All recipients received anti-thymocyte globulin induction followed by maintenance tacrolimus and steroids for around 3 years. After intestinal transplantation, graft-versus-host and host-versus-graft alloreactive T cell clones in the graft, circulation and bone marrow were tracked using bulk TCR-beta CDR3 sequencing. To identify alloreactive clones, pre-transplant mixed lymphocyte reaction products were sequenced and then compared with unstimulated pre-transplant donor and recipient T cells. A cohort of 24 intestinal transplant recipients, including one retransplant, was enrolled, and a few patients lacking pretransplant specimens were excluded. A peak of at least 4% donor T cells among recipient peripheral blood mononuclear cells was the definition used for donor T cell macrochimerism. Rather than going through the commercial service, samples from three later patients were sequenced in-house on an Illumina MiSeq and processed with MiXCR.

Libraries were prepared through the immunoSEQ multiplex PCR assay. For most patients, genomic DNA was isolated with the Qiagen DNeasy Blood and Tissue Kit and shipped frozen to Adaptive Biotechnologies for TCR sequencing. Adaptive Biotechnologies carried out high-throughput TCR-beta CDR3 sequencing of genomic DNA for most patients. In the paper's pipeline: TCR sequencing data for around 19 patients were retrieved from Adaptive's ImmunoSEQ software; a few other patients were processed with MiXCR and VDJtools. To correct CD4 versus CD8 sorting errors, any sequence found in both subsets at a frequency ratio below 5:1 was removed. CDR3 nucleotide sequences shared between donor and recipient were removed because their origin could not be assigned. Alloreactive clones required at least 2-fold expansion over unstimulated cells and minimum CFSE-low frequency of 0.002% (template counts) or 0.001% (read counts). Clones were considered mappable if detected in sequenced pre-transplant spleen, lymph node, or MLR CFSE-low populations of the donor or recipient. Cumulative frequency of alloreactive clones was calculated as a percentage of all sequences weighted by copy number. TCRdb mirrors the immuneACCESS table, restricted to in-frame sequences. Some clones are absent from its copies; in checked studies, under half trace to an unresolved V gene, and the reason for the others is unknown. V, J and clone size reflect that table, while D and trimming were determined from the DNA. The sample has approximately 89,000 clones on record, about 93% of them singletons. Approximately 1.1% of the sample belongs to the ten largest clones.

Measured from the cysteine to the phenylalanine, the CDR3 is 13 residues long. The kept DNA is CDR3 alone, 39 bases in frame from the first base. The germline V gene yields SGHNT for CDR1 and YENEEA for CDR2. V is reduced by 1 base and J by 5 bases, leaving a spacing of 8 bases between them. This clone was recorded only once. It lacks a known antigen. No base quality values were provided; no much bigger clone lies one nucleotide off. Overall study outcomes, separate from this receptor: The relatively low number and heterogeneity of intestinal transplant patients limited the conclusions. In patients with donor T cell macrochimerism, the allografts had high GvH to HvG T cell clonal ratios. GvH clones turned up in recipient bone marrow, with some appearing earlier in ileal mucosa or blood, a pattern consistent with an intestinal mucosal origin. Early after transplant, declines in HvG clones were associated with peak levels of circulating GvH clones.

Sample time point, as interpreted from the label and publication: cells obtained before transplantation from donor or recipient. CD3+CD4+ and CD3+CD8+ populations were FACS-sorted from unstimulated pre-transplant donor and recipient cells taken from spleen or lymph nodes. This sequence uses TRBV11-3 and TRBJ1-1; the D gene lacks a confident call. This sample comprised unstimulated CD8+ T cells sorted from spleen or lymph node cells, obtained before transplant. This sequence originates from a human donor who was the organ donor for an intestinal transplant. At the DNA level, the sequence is TGTGCCAGCAGCTTAGTGGGCTGGACTGAAGCTTTCTTT. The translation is CASSLVGWTEAFF.